The source of this T cell receptor beta chain is a study of T cells after yellow fever vaccination. Study-level points and caveats: The secondary response was weaker but peaked faster, day 5 versus 15. Just a small share of clonotypes turned up in the CD4 compartment as well as the CD8 compartment. Subsequent to the booster, the majority of primary-vaccination clones reappeared (approximately 95% CD4, 88% CD8).

The CDR3 has 15 residues. Germline loops: CDR1 MNHNS, CDR2 SASEGT. V was clipped by 4 bases and J by 2 bases, with 12 bases between them. In making TCR cDNA, 5'RACE template switching added a universal primer site and UMIs to it. One entry per CDR3 protein, called by TCRdb with MiXCR from the 5' RACE reads. The profile shows some 250,000 distinct CDR3 sequences, 6.9% of them singletons. Notes on this clonotype: The antigen remains undetermined.

This TCR was sampled from a man between 25 and 39 years old who received the YFV17D yellow fever vaccine. The sequencing used CD4+ T cells sorted from PBMCs, collected 15 days after the yellow fever booster vaccination. The rearrangement uses TRBV6-1 and TRBJ2-1; D gene uncertain. The CDR3 DNA reads TGTGCCAGCAGTGTTAGTGTGCAGGCCTACAATGAGCAGTTCTTC. It is translated as CASSVSVQAYNEQFF.